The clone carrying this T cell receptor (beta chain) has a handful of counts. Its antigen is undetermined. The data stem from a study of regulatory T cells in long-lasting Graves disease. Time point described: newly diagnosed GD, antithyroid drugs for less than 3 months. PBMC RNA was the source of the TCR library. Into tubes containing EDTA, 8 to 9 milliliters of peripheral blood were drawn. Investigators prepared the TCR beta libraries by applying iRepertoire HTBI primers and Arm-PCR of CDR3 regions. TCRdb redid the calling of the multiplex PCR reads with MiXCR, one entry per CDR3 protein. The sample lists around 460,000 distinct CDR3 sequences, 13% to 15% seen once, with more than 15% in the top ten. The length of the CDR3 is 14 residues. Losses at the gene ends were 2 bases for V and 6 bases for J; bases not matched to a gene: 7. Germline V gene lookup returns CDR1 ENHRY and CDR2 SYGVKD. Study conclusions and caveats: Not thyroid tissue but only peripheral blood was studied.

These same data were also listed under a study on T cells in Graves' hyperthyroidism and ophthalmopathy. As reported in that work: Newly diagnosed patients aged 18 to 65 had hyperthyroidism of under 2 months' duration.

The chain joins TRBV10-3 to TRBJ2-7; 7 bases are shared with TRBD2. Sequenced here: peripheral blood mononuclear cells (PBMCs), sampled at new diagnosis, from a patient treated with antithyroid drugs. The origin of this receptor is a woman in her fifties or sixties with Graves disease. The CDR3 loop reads CAISERGLDGEQYF. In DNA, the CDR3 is TGTGCCATCAGTGAGCGTGGACTAGATGGCGAGCAGTACTTC.